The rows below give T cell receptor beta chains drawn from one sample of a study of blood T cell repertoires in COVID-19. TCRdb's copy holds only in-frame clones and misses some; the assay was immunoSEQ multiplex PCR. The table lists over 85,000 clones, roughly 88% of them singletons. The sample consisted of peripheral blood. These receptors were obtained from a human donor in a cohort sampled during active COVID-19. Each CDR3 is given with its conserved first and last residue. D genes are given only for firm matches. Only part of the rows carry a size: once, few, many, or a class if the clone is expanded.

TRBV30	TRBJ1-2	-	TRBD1	CAWSVGGTAQHGYTF	TGTGCCTGGAGTGTAGGAGGGACAGCGCAACATGGCTACACCTTC
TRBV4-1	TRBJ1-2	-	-	CASSFIGKGKVNGYTF	TGCGCCAGCAGCTTCATCGGGAAGGGAAAAGTGAATGGCTACACCTTC
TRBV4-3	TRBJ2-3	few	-	CASSQGASTDTQYF	TGCGCCAGCAGCCAAGGGGCTAGCACAGATACGCAGTATTTT
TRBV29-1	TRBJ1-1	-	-	CSPRTEEAFF	TGCAGCCCTCGGACAGAGGAAGCTTTCTTT
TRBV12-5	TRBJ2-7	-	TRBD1	CASGFPRQGTSYEQYF	TGTGCTAGTGGTTTCCCACGACAGGGGACCTCCTACGAGCAGTACTTC
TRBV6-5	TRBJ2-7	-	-	CASSRTAGLYEQYF	TGTGCCAGCAGCAGGACAGCCGGCTTATACGAGCAGTACTTC
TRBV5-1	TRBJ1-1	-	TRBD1	CASSFFGQALNTEAFF	TGCGCCAGCAGCTTCTTCGGACAGGCCTTGAACACTGAAGCTTTCTTT
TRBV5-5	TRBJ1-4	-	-	CASSSRGGSEKLFF	TGTGCCAGCAGCTCGCGAGGGGGTAGTGAAAAACTGTTTTTT
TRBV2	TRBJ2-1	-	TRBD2	CASSSLPGLAGNEQFF	TGTGCCAGCAGTTCGCTCCCGGGACTAGCGGGCAATGAGCAGTTCTTC
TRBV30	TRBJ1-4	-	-	CAWSPREGEKLFF	TGTGCCTGGAGCCCCAGGGAAGGTGAAAAACTGTTTTTT
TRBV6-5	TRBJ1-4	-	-	CASRSGNYNEKLFF	TGTGCCAGCCGTTCCGGGAATTATAATGAAAAACTGTTTTTT
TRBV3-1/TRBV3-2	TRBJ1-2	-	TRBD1	CASSLGTGYNYGYTF	TGTGCCAGCAGCCTCGGGACAGGGTACAACTATGGCTACACCTTC
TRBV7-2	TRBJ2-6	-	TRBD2	CASSLAAGRGVSGANVLTF	TGTGCCAGCAGCTTAGCAGCTGGACGGGGGGTCTCTGGGGCCAACGTCCTGACTTTC
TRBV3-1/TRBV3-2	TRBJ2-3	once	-	CASSLVGIPRERGTQYF	TGTGCCAGCAGCCTTGTGGGGATCCCTAGGGAACGGGGTACGCAGTATTTT
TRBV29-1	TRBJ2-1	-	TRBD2	CSVISGSGQFF	TGCAGCGTTATTAGCGGGAGTGGCCAGTTCTTC
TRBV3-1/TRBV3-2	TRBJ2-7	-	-	CASSQISGSLYEQYF	TGTGCCAGCAGCCAAATTTCCGGGAGCCTCTACGAGCAGTACTTC
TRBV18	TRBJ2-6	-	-	CASSLQSGANVLTF	TGTGCCAGCTCACTTCAATCTGGGGCCAACGTCCTGACTTTC
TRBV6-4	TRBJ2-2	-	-	CASSDSGQGADTGELFF	TGTGCCAGCAGTGACTCCGGGCAAGGGGCGGACACCGGGGAGCTGTTTTTT
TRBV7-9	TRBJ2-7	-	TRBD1	CASSLLAGTGVYEQYF	TGTGCCAGCAGCTTATTGGCCGGGACAGGGGTTTACGAGCAGTACTTC
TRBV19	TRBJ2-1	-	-	CASSIRRAERDEQFF	TGTGCCAGTAGTATTCGGCGGGCTGAACGCGATGAGCAGTTCTTC
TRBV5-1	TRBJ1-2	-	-	CASSATGYGYTF	TGCGCCAGCAGCGCCACAGGGTATGGCTACACCTTC
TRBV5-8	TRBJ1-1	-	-	CASSLAQLYSTEAFF	TGTGCCAGCAGCTTGGCCCAACTTTATAGCACTGAAGCTTTCTTT
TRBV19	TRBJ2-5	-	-	CASSIAYTRGETQYF	TGTGCCAGTAGTATAGCTTACACGAGAGGAGAGACCCAGTACTTC
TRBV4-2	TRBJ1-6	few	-	CASSQETESGDSYNSPLHF	TGTGCCAGCAGCCAAGAAACGGAATCAGGGGACTCCTATAATTCACCCCTCCACTTT
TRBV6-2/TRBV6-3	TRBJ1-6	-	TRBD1	CASSLGQYNSPLHF	TGTGCCAGCAGTTTGGGACAGTATAATTCACCCCTCCACTTT